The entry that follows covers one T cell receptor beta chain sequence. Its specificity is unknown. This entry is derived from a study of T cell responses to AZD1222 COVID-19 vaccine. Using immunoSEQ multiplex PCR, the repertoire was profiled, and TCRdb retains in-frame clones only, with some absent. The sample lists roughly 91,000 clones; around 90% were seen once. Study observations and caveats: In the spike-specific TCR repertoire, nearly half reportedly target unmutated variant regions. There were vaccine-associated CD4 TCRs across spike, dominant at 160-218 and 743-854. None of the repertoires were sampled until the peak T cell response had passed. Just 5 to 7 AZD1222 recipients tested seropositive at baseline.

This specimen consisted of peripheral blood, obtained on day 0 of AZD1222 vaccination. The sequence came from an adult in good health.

CDR3 region: CASSPGTTRDTQYF. Written as DNA, the CDR3 is TGCGCCAGCAGCCCTGGAACTACCCGAGATACGCAGTATTTT. This chain uses TRBV5-1 with TRBJ2-3; D gene ambiguous. Germline CDR1 and CDR2: SGHRS and YFSETQ. V dropped 4 bases and J dropped 5 bases, with 14 bases sitting between them. The CDR3 contains 14 residues. Full variable domain (missing parts from reference TRBV5-1 and TRBJ2-3): KAGVTQTPRYLIKTRGQQVTLSCSPISGHRSVSWYQQTPGQGLQFLFEYFSETQRNKGNFPGRFSGRQFSNSRSEMNVSTLELGDSALYLCASSPGTTRDTQYFGPGTRLTVL.